The clone carrying this T cell receptor beta chain was seen only once. What it recognizes is unknown. The sample is drawn from a study of T-cell memory formation after mild COVID-19. Study outcomes and limitations: Within pre-infection memory, some responding clones were found, suggesting cross-reactive memory joined.

TCRdb re-derived calls from the 5' RACE reads in MiXCR, one entry per CDR3 protein. The table has about 310,000 distinct CDR3 sequences, 15% to 20% seen once. The sample consisted of PBMCs or a T cell subset sorted from them (not recorded which). The sequence was collected from a man aged 18 to 30 who had mild COVID-19 (a few samples of this study predate the infection). Cell type and time point are not known.

Here the CDR3 DNA reads TGCGCCAGCAGCTTGGGAGTCTTTGGAGCAACTAATGAAAAACTGTTTTTT. Residues: CASSLGVFGATNEKLFF. The genes are TRBV5-1 and TRBJ1-4; D remains ambiguous. The CDR3 consists of 17 residues. Between the trimmed V and J ends, which lost 0 bases and 0 bases, there was a span of 12 bases. The germline V gene encodes CDR1 SGHRS and CDR2 YFSETQ. Looking up the rest from reference TRBV5-1 and TRBJ1-4 gives the full variable domain: KAGVTQTPRYLIKTRGQQVTLSCSPISGHRSVSWYQQTPGQGLQFLFEYFSETQRNKGNFPGRFSGRQFSNSRSEMNVSTLELGDSALYLCASSLGVFGATNEKLFFGSGTQLSVL.